The 10 T cell receptor beta chains listed next were all sequenced from one sample in a study of early T cells in non-severe SARS-CoV-2 infection (dated by TCRdb to about 2021). Library preparation was by 5' RACE. The instrument given in TCRdb is NextSeq 500. The raw public reads went through TCRdb reprocessing: fastp at Q25, MiXCR clone calling, in-frame beta chains kept. Rows merge per CDR3 protein into single entries with the most common DNA and genes. For this sample there are 50,000 to 60,000 distinct CDR3 sequences; about 6.4% appear just once. 5.8% of the sample is held by the ten biggest clonotypes. Sequences were derived from whole blood, sampled at baseline. Every receptor here comes from an adult who was a healthcare worker with PCR-confirmed SARS-CoV-2 infection or an uninfected control (not recorded which).

V usage is TRBV27 and J usage is TRBJ2-1, with TRBD2 as a possible D gene (5 bases). V was trimmed by 6 bases and J by 5 bases, leaving 20 bases between them. CDR3 length: 16 amino acids. Germline V gene sequence: CDR1 MNHEY, CDR2 SMNVEV (reference sequence). Here the CDR3 reads CASSLFIGGPHNEQFF. The CDR3 DNA reads TGTGCCAGCAGCCTGTTTATAGGAGGTCCCCACAATGAGCAGTTCTTC.

This clonotype showed up just a few times. The V and J genes are TRBV6-1 and TRBJ1-5; no firm D call. The CDR3 runs 17 residues. Trimming took off 0 bases at V and 1 base at J, with 13 bases between the two ends. The V gene's germline CDR1 is MNHNS and CDR2 SASEGT. The DNA for the CDR3 is TGTGCCAGCAGTGAAGCGGTATTCCGGGCCAGCAATCAGCCCCAGCATTTT. Amino acids: CASSEAVFRASNQPQHF.

Only a few counts were recorded for this clonotype. The J gene is TRBJ1-5, the V gene TRBV28, with D possibly TRBD1 on 5 matching bases. The germline V and J ends were trimmed by 4 bases and 7 bases, with 17 bases remaining between them. The germline V gene has CDR1 MDHEN and CDR2 SYDVKM. The CDR3 runs 15 residues. The CDR3 nucleotides read TGTGCCAGCAGTTCACAGTGGGGCGCAGTGCAGCCCCAGCATTTT. Translated, it gives CASSSQWGAVQPQHF.

This clonotype was seen repeatedly, ten times or more. The rearrangement links TRBV15 to TRBJ2-7, with D possibly matching TRBD1 (6 bases). The CDR3 has 15 amino acids. CDR1 LNHNV and CDR2 YYDKDF come from the germline V gene (reference sequence). With 1 base removed from V and 3 bases from J, the gap between germline ends came to 13 bases. In DNA form, the CDR3 reads TGTGCCACCAGCAGAGTCTACAGGGTAAACTACGAGCAGTACTTC. Encoded protein: CATSRVYRVNYEQYF.

At least ten counts were recorded for this clonotype. The CDR3 loop reads CAWSETGGNQPQHF. The CDR3 DNA sequence: TGTGCCTGGAGCGAGACAGGGGGGAATCAGCCCCAGCATTTT. The V gene is TRBV30, the J gene TRBJ1-5; 9 bases are a match to TRBD1. Germline V CDR1 and CDR2: GTSNPN, SVGIG (reference sequence). The V and J ends lost 3 bases and 4 bases, in that order; junction bases with no gene match: 4. CDR3 size: 14 residues.

This clonotype showed up just a few times. The V call is TRBV6-1, the J call TRBJ2-2, with TRBD1 as a possible D gene (6 bases). With 6 bases removed from V and 6 bases from J, the gap between germline ends came to 14 bases. Looked up from germline, CDR1 is MNHNS and CDR2 is SASEGT. The CDR3 is 14 amino acids. For the CDR3, the DNA is TGTGCCAGCAGAGTACAGGGCGAGGCCGGGGAGCTGTTTTTT. Its protein product is CASRVQGEAGELFF.

The rearrangement uses TRBV30 and TRBJ2-3, with TRBD2 as a possible D gene (6 bases). This CDR3 region has 14 residues. Per germline, CDR1 GTSNPN and CDR2 SVGIG (reference sequence). V was shortened by 0 bases and J by 0 bases, with 7 bases between the two germline ends. The CDR3 DNA reads as TGTGCCTGGAGTGTACGGGAGAGCACAGATACGCAGTATTTT. Its protein is CAWSVRESTDTQYF.

This clonotype was picked up a small number of times. V gene TRBV11-2 combines with J gene TRBJ1-1; the D is unclear. Germline loops: CDR1 SGHAT, CDR2 FQNNGV. The CDR3 is 14 residues long. Between the trimmed V and J ends, which lost 5 bases and 12 bases, there was a span of 22 bases. The CDR3 DNA reads as TGTGCCAGCAGCGCGCCCTTAAGGCTGATATCTACTTTCTTT. Its protein is CASSAPLRLISTFF.

In its sample, this clonotype was seen many times. The rearrangement joins TRBV29-1 to TRBJ1-1; D is perhaps TRBD1 (6 bases). The CDR3 spans 13 residues. Trimming removed 3 bases from V and 7 bases from J, with 15 bases in between. CDR1 and CDR2 (germline): SQVTM, ANQGSEA. The CDR3 reads CSVDSGTFIEAFF. CDR3 bases: TGCAGCGTTGACTCCGGGACATTTATTGAAGCTTTCTTT. Complete variable domain (other parts from reference TRBV29-1 and TRBJ1-1): SAVISQKPSRDICQRGTSLTIQCQVDSQVTMMFWYRQQPGQSLTLIATANQGSEATYESGFVIDKFPISRPNLTFSTLTVSNMSPEDSSIYLCSVDSGTFIEAFFGQGTRLTVV.

This clonotype has more than one count but fewer than ten. The chain has TRBV13 and TRBJ2-7; D is possibly TRBD1 (8 bases). Per germline, CDR1 PRHDT and CDR2 FYEKMQ (reference sequence). CDR3 length equals 15 residues. The V and J ends lost 3 bases and 4 bases respectively, with 16 bases between them. The CDR3: CASSFPGQGGYEQYF. The CDR3 DNA is TGTGCCAGCAGCTTCCCCGGACAGGGAGGGTACGAGCAGTACTTC. Variable domain in full (rest from reference TRBV13 and TRBJ2-7): AAGVIQSPRHLIKEKRETATLKCYPIPRHDTVYWYQQGPGQDPQFLISFYEKMQSDKGSIPDRFSAQQFSDYHSELNMSSLELGDSALYFCASSFPGQGGYEQYFGPGTRLTVT.